The 9 T cell receptor beta chains presented below share a single source sample, sequenced in a study of T cells in Graves' hyperthyroidism and ophthalmopathy. TCR beta CDR3 regions were amplified from RNA transcripts. First-round RT-PCR of the TCR CDR3 relied on the HTBI primer set. TCRdb itself ran the multiplex PCR reads through MiXCR, one entry per CDR3 protein. The sample records roughly 250,000 distinct CDR3 sequences, approximately 20% being singletons. The sequenced sample consisted of blood. These receptors all stem from a man aged 25-45 years with Graves' ophthalmopathy.

Comment on this clonotype: A much larger clone is a single base away; this may be a read error. CDR3 in amino acids: CASSRIGGMKSIDTQYF. The DNA of the CDR3 is TGCGCCAGCAGCAGAATCGGCGGGATGAAGAGCATAGATACGCAGTATTTT. The chain uses TRBV5-1 and TRBJ2-3, with a possible D match to TRBD2 (6 bases). The germline gives CDR1 SGHRS, CDR2 YFSETQ. CDR3 length: 17 amino acids.

The CDR3 coding sequence is TGTGCCACCAGCAGACAAGGACTAGCGGGACCAGATACGCAGTATTTT. Its translation is CATSRQGLAGPDTQYF. This chain links TRBV15 with TRBJ2-3, with 12 bases lining up with TRBD2. J lost 4 bases, V lost 2 bases, and 4 bases had no gene match. This CDR3 contains 16 residues. Germline loops: CDR1 LNHNV, CDR2 YYDKDF (reference sequence).

In its sample, this clonotype was seen a few times. The rearrangement joins TRBV7-9 to TRBJ2-7; D may be TRBD2 (6 bases). Germline V CDR1 and CDR2: SEHNR, FQNEAQ (reference sequence). CDR3 size: 15 residues. Trimming pared 7 bases from V and 5 bases from J, leaving 21 bases between. CDR3 sequence reads: CASTVAGPAGHEQYF. The CDR3 nucleotides read TGTGCCAGCACTGTTGCGGGGCCCGCTGGCCACGAGCAGTACTTC.

The chain has TRBV7-3 and TRBJ2-4; the match to TRBD1 covers 8 bases. CDR3 length equals 17 residues. Germline-derived CDR1 and CDR2 are SGHTA and FQGTGA. The trim removed 5 bases at V and 3 bases at J, leaving 12 bases unmatched. CDR3 residues: CASSPGQGGVGKNIQYF. The CDR3 nucleotides read TGTGCCAGCAGCCCCGGACAGGGCGGAGTGGGCAAAAACATTCAGTACTTC.

Ten or more counts support this clonotype. The chain has TRBV18 and TRBJ1-1; D ambiguous. The CDR3 runs to 12 residues. Germline CDR1 reads KGHSH; CDR2 reads LQKENI. Trimming shortened V by 0 bases and J by 11 bases, and 10 bases separated the two germline ends. CDR3 DNA sequence: TGTGCCAGCTCACCACCGGACCGGCGGGCTTTCTTT. Encoded protein: CASSPPDRRAFF.

This clonotype was observed at least ten times. This chain connects TRBV27 to TRBJ2-1; 14 nucleotides agree with TRBD2. J lost 13 bases, V lost 5 bases, and 13 bases had no gene match. Germline V gives CDR1 MNHEY, CDR2 SMNVEV (reference sequence). CDR3 size: 16 residues. In DNA, the CDR3 is TGTGCCAGCAGTCCAAGGGTGACTAGCGGGGGGGCCCCCCAGTTCTTC. Its translation: CASSPRVTSGGAPQFF.

The rearrangement links TRBV7-6 to TRBJ2-3; 9 positions agree with TRBD2. The germline V gene has CDR1 SGHVS and CDR2 FNYEAQ. This CDR3 is built from 18 residues. V gave up 1 base and J gave up 2 bases; unmatched junction bases: 10. CDR3 sequence (DNA): TGTGCCAGCAGCTTAGGGGAGACTATAGCGGGAGACACAGATACGCAGTATTTT. Translation gives CASSLGETIAGDTDTQYF.

As for this clonotype: A read error may explain this, as a much larger clone is one base away. Here the CDR3 omits its conserved ending phenylalanine or tryptophan, so a read error is the likely source. V gene TRBV28 combines with J gene TRBJ1-1, with D unresolved. This CDR3 has 15 amino acids. With 4 bases removed from V and 0 bases from J, the gap between germline ends came to 12 bases. Germline V gene lookup returns CDR1 MDHEN and CDR2 SYDVKM. As DNA, the CDR3 is TGTGCCAGCAGTTCCCCGGGGTACATGAACACTGAAGCTTTCTCT. It codes for CASSSPGYMNTEAFS.

The gene calls are TRBV5-1 and TRBJ1-1; D call uncertain. V was trimmed by 2 bases and J by 3 bases, leaving 11 bases between them. Per germline, CDR1 SGHRS and CDR2 YFSETQ. The CDR3 totals 14 residues. DNA for the CDR3: TGCGCCAGCAGCTTTCGATCGCGAGACACTGAAGCTTTCTTT. Translation: CASSFRSRDTEAFF. Filled out from reference TRBV5-1 and TRBJ1-1, the complete variable domain reads KAGVTQTPRYLIKTRGQQVTLSCSPISGHRSVSWYQQTPGQGLQFLFEYFSETQRNKGNFPGRFSGRQFSNSRSEMNVSTLELGDSALYLCASSFRSRDTEAFFGQGTRLTVV.